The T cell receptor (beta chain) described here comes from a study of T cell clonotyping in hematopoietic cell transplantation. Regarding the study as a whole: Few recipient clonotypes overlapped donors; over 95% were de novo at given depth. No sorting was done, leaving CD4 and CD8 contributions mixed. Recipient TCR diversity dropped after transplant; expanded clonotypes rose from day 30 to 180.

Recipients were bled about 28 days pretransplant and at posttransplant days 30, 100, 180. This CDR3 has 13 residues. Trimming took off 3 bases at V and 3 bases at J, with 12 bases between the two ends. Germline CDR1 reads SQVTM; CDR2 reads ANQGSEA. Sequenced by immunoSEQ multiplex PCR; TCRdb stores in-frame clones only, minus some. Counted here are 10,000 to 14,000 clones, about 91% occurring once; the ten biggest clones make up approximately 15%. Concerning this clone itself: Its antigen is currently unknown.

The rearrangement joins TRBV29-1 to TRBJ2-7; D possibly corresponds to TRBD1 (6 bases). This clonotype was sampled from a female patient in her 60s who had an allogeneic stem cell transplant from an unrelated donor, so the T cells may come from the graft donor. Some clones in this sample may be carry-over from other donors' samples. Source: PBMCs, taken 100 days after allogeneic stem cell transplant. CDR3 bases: TGCAGCGTTGAGGTTGGGGGCAACTACGAGCAGTACTTC. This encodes CSVEVGGNYEQYF.